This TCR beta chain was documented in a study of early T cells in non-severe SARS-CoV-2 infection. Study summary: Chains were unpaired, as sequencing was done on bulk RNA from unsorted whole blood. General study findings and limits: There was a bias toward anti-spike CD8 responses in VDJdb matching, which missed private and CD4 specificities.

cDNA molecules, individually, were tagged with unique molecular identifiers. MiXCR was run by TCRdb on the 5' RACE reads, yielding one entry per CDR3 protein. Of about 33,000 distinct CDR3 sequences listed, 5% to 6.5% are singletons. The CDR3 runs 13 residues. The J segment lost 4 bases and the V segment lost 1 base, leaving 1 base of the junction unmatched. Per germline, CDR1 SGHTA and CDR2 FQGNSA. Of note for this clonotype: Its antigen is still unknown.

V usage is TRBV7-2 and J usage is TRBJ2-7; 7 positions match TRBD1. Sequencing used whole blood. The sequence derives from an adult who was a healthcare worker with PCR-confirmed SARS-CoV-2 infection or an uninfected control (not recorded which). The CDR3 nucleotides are TGTGCCAGCAGCTTAGTCAGGGGGTACGAGCAGTACTTC. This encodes CASSLVRGYEQYF.